A selection of T cell receptor beta chains follows, all from one sample in a study of shared clonotypes between healthy human individuals. Data came from immunoSEQ multiplex PCR; TCRdb stores just in-frame clones and leaves some out. Among roughly 1,100,000 clones listed, about 80% were seen once. The sequenced material came from memory CD4+ T cells sorted from blood. The receptors stem from a man younger than 30 in good health. Each CDR3 is given with its conserved first and last residue. A D gene is named only where the DNA matches it firmly. Size tells how often a clone was seen (once, few, many) or the class of an expanded clone, and some rows leave it out.

TRBJ2-5,TRBV2,few,.,CASRNTGTETQYF,TGTGCCAGCAGAAATACAGGGACGGAGACCCAGTACTTC
TRBJ2-7,TRBV5-1,.,TRBD2,CASSLSGIPGEQYF,TGCGCCAGCAGTCTGAGCGGGATCCCAGGGGAGCAGTACTTC
TRBJ2-7,TRBV7-9,.,.,CASSLQDREQYF,TGTGCCAGCAGCTTACAGGATCGCGAGCAGTACTTC
TRBJ1-1,TRBV5-6,.,.,CASSQINTGDTEAFF,TGTGCCAGCTCCCAAATAAACACGGGTGACACTGAAGCTTTCTTT
TRBJ2-3,TRBV7-3,.,.,CASSLYGHLSDTQYF,TGTGCCAGCAGCTTATATGGCCATCTAAGTGATACGCAGTATTTT
TRBJ1-1,TRBV28,once,.,CASGGGITEAFF,TGTGCCTCTGGTGGGGGGATCACTGAAGCTTTCTTT
TRBJ1-5,TRBV29-1,.,TRBD1,CSVGGQGLSGNQPQHF,TGCAGCGTAGGCGGACAGGGTCTAAGTGGTAATCAGCCCCAGCATTTT
TRBJ1-2,TRBV6-5,.,.,CASTQQGLKDGYTF,TGTGCCAGCACCCAACAGGGTTTGAAGGATGGCTACACCTTC
TRBJ1-1,TRBV19,.,TRBD1,CASTKGTGGWNTEAFF,TGTGCCAGTACCAAGGGGACAGGGGGCTGGAACACTGAAGCTTTCTTT
TRBJ2-1,TRBV30,.,.,CAWSDTSQFF,TGTGCCTGGAGTGATACGTCTCAGTTCTTC
TRBJ2-3,TRBV29-1,.,TRBD2,CSVQGRGGTDTQYF,TGCAGCGTTCAGGGGCGGGGGGGCACAGATACGCAGTATTTT
TRBJ2-7,TRBV19,.,.,CASSTTFDSSSYEQYF,TGTGCCAGTAGTACGACCTTCGACTCGAGCTCCTACGAGCAGTACTTC
TRBJ1-6,TRBV14,once,.,CASSEQGSYNSPLHF,TGTGCCAGCAGCGAGCAGGGTTCCTATAATTCACCCCTCCACTTT
TRBJ1-1,TRBV30,.,TRBD1,CAWSADRGAEAFF,TGTGCCTGGAGTGCCGACAGGGGCGCTGAAGCTTTCTTT